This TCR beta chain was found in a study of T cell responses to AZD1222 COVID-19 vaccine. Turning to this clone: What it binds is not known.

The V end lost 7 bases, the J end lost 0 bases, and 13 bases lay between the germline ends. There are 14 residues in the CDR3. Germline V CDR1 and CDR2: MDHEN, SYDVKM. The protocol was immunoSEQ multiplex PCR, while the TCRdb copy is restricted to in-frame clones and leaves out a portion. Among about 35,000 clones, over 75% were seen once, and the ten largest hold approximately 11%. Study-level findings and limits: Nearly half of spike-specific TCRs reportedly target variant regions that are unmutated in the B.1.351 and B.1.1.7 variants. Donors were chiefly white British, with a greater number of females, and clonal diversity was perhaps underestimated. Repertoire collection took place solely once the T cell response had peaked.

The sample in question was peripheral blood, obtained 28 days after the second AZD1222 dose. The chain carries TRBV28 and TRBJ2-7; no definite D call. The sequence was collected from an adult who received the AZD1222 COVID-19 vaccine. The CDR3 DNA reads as TGTGCCAGCACCCTGGCTAGAAACTCCTACGAGCAGTACTTC. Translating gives CASTLARNSYEQYF.